This TCR beta chain was captured by sequencing in a study of regulatory T cells in long-lasting Graves disease. Combining iRepertoire HTBI primers with Arm-PCR of CDR3 regions, the authors built TCR beta libraries. Each CDR3 protein gets one entry after TCRdb re-called the multiplex PCR reads with MiXCR. The table includes about 530,000 distinct CDR3 sequences, more than 15% detected once. In germline, CDR1 is SGDLS, CDR2 YYNGEE. The CDR3 sequence is 15 residues long. V was trimmed by 0 bases and J by 1 base, leaving 9 bases between them. Time point here: newly diagnosed GD, antithyroid drugs for less than 3 months. Researchers made the TCR library from RNA that was extracted from PBMCs. Diagnoses of Graves' disease were made by American Thyroid Association guidelines. These data also formed part of another study, on T cells in Graves' hyperthyroidism and ophthalmopathy. As that report states: First-round RT-PCR with HTBI primers amplified the TCR CDR3 region.

The sample was peripheral blood mononuclear cells (PBMCs), taken at new diagnosis, from a patient treated with antithyroid drugs. This TCR was recovered from a woman in her forties or fifties with Graves disease. The V gene is TRBV9, the J gene TRBJ2-3, with D maybe TRBD2 (5 bases). CDR3 sequence reads: CASSVGGEGTDTQYF. CDR3 DNA: TGTGCCAGCAGCGTAGGGGGAGAAGGCACAGATACGCAGTATTTT.